Presented here are 5 T cell receptor beta chains from one specimen sequenced in a study of blood T cell repertoires in COVID-19. Clones were sequenced by immunoSEQ multiplex PCR, and TCRdb holds only the in-frame ones, with some missing. The data contain 90,000 to 100,000 clones, 82% of them singletons. The sample comprised peripheral blood. These receptors were obtained from an elderly man with acute or convalescent COVID-19.

This sequence joins TRBV5-8 and TRBJ2-3; 7 bases align to TRBD2. V shed 5 bases and J 3 bases; nucleotides not matched to a gene: 9. The CDR3 sequence is 15 residues long. In germline, CDR1 is SGHTS, CDR2 YDEGEE. The CDR3 sequence is CASSYSGEETDTQYF. CDR3 DNA sequence: TGTGCCAGCAGTTACAGCGGGGAGGAGACAGATACGCAGTATTTT.

The chain uses TRBV7-2 and TRBJ2-3; 8 nucleotides match TRBD2. The ends lost 5 bases at V and 5 bases at J; junction bases unmatched: 6. Germline assignment: CDR1 SGHTA and CDR2 FQGNSA. CDR3 length equals 14 residues. The CDR3 DNA follows: TGTGCCAGCAGCCGGGGGGGGACTCAAGATACGCAGTATTTT. It specifies CASSRGGTQDTQYF.

This clone was seen a single time. The rearrangement uses TRBV6-2 or TRBV6-3 and TRBJ2-7; tentative D call: TRBD2 (6 bases). V was shortened by 6 bases and J by 3 bases, with 15 bases between the two germline ends. The CDR3 extends over 14 amino acids. Germline lookup yields CDR1 MNHEY and CDR2 SVGEGT. The CDR3, as DNA: TGTGCCAGCAGCTCCGGGACTCGAGACTACGAGCAGTACTTC. Protein: CASSSGTRDYEQYF.

This chain connects TRBV2 to TRBJ2-3, with 11 bases aligning to TRBD1. The J segment lost 2 bases and the V segment lost 7 bases, leaving 11 bases of the junction unmatched. This CDR3 comprises 17 residues. Germline lookup yields CDR1 SNHLY and CDR2 FYNNEI. CDR3 loop: CASIRDRGETTTDTQYF. The DNA for the CDR3 is TGTGCCAGCATAAGGGACAGGGGGGAAACCACCACAGATACGCAGTATTTT.

This clone has just a few counts. Other DNA sequences in the same sample also yield this CDR3. The V and J genes are TRBV7-9 and TRBJ1-6; 9 nucleotides line up with TRBD1. V shed 1 base, J shed 7 bases, and the junction held 2 bases outside the gene matches. Germline V CDR1 and CDR2: SEHNR, FQNEAQ (reference sequence). This CDR3 has 15 residues. The CDR3: CASSLGDRANSPLHF. Written as DNA, the CDR3 is TGTGCCAGCAGCTTAGGGGACAGGGCAAATTCACCCCTCCACTTT.